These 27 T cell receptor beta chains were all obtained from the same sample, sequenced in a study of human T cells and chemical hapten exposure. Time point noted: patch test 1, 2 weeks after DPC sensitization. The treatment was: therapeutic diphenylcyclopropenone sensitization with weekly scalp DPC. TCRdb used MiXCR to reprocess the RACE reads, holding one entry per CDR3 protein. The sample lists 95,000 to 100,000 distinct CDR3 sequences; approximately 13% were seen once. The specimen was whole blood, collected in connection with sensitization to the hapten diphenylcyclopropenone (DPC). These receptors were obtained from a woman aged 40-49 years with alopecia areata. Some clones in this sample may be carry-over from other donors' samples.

As DNA, the CDR3 is TGCAGTGCTAGTGCTTGGACGGTCCAAGAGACCCAGTACTTC. It codes for CSASAWTVQETQYF. This chain joins TRBV20-1 and TRBJ2-5; no reliable D call. CDR1 DFQATT and CDR2 SNEGSKA come from the germline V gene (reference sequence). This CDR3 spans 14 amino acids. V lost 3 bases and J lost 1, with 12 bases in between.

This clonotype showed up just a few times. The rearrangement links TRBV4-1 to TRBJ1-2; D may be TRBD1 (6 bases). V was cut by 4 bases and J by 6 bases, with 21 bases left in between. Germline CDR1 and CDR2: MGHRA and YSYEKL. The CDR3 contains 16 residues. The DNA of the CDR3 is TGCGCCAGCAGCCCCCTGACCCCCGACAGGTTAAATGGCTACACCTTC. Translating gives CASSPLTPDRLNGYTF.

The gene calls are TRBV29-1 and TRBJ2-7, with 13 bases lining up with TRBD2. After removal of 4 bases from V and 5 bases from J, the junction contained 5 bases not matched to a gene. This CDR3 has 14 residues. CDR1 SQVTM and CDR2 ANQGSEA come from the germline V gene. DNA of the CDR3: TGCAGCGTTGCTTTGACTAGCGGGAGGAACGAGCAGTACTTC. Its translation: CSVALTSGRNEQYF.

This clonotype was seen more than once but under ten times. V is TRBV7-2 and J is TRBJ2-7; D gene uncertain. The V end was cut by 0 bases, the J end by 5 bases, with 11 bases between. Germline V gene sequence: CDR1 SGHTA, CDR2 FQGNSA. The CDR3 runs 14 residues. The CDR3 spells CASSLATATHEQYF. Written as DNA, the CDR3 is TGTGCCAGCAGCTTAGCAACCGCCACCCACGAGCAGTACTTC.

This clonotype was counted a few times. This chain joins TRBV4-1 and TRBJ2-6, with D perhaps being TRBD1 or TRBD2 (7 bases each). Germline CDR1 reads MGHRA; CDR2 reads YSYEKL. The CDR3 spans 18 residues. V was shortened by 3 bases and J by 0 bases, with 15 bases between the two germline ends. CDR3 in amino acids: CASSQPTGRASGANVLTF. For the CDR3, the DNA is TGCGCCAGCAGCCAGCCGACAGGGAGGGCCTCTGGGGCCAACGTCCTGACTTTC.

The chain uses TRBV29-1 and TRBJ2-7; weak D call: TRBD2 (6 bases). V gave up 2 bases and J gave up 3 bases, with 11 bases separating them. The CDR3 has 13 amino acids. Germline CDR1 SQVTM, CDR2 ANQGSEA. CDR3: CSVEKGTGYEQYF. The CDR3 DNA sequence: TGCAGCGTTGAAAAGGGGACTGGCTACGAGCAGTACTTC.

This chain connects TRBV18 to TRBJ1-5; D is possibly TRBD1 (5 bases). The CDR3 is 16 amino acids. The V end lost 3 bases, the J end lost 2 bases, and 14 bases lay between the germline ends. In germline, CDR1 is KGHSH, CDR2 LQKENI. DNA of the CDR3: TGTGCCAGCTCACCCGATCCAGGGTCGGGCAATCAGCCCCAGCATTTT. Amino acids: CASSPDPGSGNQPQHF. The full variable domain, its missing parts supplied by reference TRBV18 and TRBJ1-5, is NAGVMQNPRHLVRRRGQEARLRCSPMKGHSHVYWYRQLPEEGLKFMVYLQKENIIDESGMPKERFSAEFPKEGPSILRIQQVVRGDSAAYFCASSPDPGSGNQPQHFGDGTRLSIL.

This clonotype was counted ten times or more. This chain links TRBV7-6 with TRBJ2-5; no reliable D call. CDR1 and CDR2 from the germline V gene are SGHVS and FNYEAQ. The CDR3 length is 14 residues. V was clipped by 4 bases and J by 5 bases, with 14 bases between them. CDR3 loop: CASSSRRSWETQYF. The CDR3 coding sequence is TGTGCCAGCAGCTCCCGTCGGTCCTGGGAGACCCAGTACTTC. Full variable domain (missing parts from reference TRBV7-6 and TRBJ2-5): GAGVSQSPRYKVTKRGQDVALRCDPISGHVSLYWYRQALGQGPEFLTYFNYEAQQDKSGLPNDRFSAERPEGSISTLTIQRTEQRDSAMYRCASSSRRSWETQYFGPGTRLLVL.

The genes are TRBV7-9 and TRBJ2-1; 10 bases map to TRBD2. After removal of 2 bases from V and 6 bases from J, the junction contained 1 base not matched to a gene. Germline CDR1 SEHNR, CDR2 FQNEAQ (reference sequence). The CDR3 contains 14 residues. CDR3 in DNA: TGTGCCAGCAGCTTACTAGCGGGGGCCAATGAGCAGTTCTTC. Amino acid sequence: CASSLLAGANEQFF.

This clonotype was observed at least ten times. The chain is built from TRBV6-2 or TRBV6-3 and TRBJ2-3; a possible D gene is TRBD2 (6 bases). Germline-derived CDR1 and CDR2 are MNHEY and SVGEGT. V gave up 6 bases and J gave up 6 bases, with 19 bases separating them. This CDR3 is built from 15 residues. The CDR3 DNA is TGTGCCAGCAGGAACGCCCCAACGCGGGGTGATACGCAGTATTTT. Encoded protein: CASRNAPTRGDTQYF.

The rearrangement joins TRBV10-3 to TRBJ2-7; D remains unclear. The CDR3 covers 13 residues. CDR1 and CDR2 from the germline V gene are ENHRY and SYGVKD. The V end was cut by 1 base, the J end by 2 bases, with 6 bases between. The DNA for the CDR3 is TGTGCCATCAGTGAGTTGCAGACCTACGAGCAGTACTTC. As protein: CAISELQTYEQYF.

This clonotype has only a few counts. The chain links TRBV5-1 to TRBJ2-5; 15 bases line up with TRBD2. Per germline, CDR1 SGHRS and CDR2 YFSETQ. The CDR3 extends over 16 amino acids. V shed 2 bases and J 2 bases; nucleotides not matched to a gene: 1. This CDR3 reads CASSFGTSGGQETQYF. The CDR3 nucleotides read TGCGCCAGCAGCTTTGGGACTAGCGGGGGGCAAGAGACCCAGTACTTC.

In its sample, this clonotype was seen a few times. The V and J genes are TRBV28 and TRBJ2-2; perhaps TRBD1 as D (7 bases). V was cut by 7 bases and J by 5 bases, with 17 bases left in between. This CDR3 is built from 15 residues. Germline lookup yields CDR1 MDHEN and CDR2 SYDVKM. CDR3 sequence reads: CASTLGGGGTGELFF. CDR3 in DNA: TGTGCCAGCACCCTAGGAGGGGGCGGAACCGGGGAGCTGTTTTTT.

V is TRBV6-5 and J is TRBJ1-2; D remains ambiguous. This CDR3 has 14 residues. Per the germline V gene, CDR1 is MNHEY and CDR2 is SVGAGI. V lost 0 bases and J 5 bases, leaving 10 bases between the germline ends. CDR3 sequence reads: CASSYSLGTYGYTF. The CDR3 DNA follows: TGTGCCAGCAGTTACTCGTTGGGTACTTATGGCTACACCTTC.

CDR3: CASSDGTVIEAFF. The CDR3, as DNA: TGTGCCAGCTCTGATGGGACAGTGATTGAAGCTTTCTTT. The chain couples TRBV2 to TRBJ1-1, with TRBD1 matching over 7 bases. V trimming: 8 bases; J trimming: 7 bases; junction bases outside the gene matches: 10. The CDR3 runs to 13 residues. Germline CDR1 and CDR2: SNHLY and FYNNEI.

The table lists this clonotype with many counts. CDR3 protein: CASNDATPRDEKLFF. The CDR3 DNA reads as TGTGCCAGCAACGACGCGACCCCTCGCGATGAAAAACTGTTTTTT. V and J are TRBV6-6 and TRBJ1-4; no firm D call. This CDR3 is built from 15 residues. The V gene's germline CDR1 is MNHNY and CDR2 SVGAGI (reference sequence). V was shortened by 7 bases and J by 6 bases, with 18 bases between the two germline ends.

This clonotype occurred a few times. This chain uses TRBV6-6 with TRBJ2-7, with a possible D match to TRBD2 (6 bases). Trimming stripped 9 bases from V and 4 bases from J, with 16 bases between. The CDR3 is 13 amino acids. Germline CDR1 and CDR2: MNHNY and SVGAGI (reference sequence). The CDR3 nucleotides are TGTGCCAGTAGCCCACCGGGAGCGTACGAGCAGTACTTC. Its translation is CASSPPGAYEQYF.

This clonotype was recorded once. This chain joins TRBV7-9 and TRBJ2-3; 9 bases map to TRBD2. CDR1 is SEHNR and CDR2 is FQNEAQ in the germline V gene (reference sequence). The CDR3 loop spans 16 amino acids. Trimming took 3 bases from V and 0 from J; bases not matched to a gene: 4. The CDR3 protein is CASSLGLAGSTDTQYF. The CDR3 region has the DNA TGTGCCAGCAGCTTGGGGCTAGCGGGAAGCACAGATACGCAGTATTTT.

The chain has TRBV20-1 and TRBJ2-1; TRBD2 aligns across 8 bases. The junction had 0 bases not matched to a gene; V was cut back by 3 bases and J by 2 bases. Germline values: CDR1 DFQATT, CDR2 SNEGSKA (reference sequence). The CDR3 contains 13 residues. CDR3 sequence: CSASGRAYNEQFF. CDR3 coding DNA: TGCAGTGCTAGCGGGAGGGCCTACAATGAGCAGTTCTTC.

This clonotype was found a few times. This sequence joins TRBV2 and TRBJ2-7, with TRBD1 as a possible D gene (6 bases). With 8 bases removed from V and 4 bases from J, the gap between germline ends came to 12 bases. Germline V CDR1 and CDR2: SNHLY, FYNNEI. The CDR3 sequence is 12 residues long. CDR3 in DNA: TGTGCCAGCTCCGAAAGGGGGTACGAGCAGTACTTC. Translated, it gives CASSERGYEQYF.

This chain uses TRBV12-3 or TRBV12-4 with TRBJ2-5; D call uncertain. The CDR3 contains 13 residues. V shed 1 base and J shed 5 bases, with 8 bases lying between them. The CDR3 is CASSLDFLETQYF. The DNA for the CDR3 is TGTGCCAGCAGTTTAGACTTCCTTGAGACCCAGTACTTC.

The DNA for the CDR3 is TGTGCCAGCAGTTCACAGGGTACTGAGCAGTTCTTC. This codes for CASSSQGTEQFF. The chain links TRBV12-3 or TRBV12-4 to TRBJ2-1; D might be TRBD1 (6 bases). The CDR3 has 12 amino acids. The V end lost 4 bases, the J end lost 9 bases, and 10 bases lay between the germline ends.

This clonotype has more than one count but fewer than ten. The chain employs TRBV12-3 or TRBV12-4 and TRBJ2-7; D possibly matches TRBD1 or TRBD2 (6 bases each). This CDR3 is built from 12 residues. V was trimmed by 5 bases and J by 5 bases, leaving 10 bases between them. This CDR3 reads CASSPGGHEQYF. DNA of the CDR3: TGTGCCAGCAGTCCCGGGGGCCACGAGCAGTACTTC.

The CDR3 sequence is CASSVGFEQFF. The CDR3 DNA follows: TGTGCCAGCAGCGTAGGATTCGAGCAGTTCTTC. The genes are TRBV9 and TRBJ2-1; D remains unclear. Germline V CDR1 and CDR2: SGDLS, YYNGEE. The CDR3 runs to 11 residues. Trimming took 0 bases from V and 10 from J, leaving 5 bases between them.

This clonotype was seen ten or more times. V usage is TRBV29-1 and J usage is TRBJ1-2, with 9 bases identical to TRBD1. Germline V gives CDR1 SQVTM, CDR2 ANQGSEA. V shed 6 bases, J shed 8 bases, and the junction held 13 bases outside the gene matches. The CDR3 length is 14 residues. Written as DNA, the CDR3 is TGCAGCGTCGCCTCTGGACAGGGGCCAGCGGGCTACACCTTC. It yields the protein CSVASGQGPAGYTF.

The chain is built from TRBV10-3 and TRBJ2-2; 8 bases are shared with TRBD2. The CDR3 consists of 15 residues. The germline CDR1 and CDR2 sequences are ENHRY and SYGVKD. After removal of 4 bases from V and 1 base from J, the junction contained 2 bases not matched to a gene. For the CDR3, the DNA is TGTGCCATCAGTGTCACTAGCGGGAACACCGGGGAGCTGTTTTTT. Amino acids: CAISVTSGNTGELFF.

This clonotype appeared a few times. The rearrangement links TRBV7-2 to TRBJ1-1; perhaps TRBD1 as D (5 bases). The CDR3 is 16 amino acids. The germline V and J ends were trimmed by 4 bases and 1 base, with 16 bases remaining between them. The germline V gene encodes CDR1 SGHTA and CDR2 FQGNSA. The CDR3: CASSYNLRGSNTEAFF. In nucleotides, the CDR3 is TGTGCCAGCAGCTACAACCTCCGGGGCTCGAACACTGAAGCTTTCTTT.